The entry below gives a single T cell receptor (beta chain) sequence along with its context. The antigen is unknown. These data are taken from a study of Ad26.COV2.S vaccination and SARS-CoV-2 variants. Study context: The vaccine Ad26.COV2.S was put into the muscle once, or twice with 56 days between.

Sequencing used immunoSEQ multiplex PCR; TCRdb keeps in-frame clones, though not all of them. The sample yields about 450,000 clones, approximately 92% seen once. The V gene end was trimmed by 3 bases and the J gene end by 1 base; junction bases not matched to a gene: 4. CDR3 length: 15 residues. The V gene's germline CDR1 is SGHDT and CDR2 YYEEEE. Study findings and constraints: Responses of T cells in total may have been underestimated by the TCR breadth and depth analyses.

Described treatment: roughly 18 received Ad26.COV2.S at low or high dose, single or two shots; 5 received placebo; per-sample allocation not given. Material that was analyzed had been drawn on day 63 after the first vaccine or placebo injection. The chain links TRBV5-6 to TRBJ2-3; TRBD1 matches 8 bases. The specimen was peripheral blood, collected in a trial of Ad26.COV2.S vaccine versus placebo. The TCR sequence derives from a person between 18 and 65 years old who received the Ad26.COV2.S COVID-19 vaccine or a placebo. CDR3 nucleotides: TGTGCCAGCAGCTCACCGGGACAGGGCACAGATACGCAGTATTTT. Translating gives CASSSPGQGTDTQYF.